A selection of T cell receptor beta chains follows, all from one sample in a study of blood T cell repertoires in COVID-19. Assay used: immunoSEQ multiplex PCR; TCRdb lists only in-frame clones, some missing. The sample has roughly 40,000 clones; 81% are singletons. The sequenced sample was peripheral blood. These receptors came from a man aged 80 or over with active or convalescent COVID-19. CDR3s leave out the opening cysteine and the closing phenylalanine or tryptophan. Clone size is shown for a subset of rows, as once, few, many or a class of expanded clone.

v_call	clone_size	cdr3_aa
TRBV3-1/TRBV3-2	-	ASSQIPGSGGRRSYEQY
TRBV5-8	-	ASSWDRTQARSTGELF
TRBV15	-	ATSRAHFGTGQETQY
TRBV9	-	ASSVASITSGRELF
TRBV6-2/TRBV6-3	-	ASSSRGVISEQF
TRBV4-1	-	ASSQVGDRDSPLH
TRBV6-5	-	ASRPLAGGSYEQY
TRBV7-6	once	ASSLVANPRGGYT
TRBV18	-	ASSPRASGRVAGELF
TRBV7-2	-	ASSSTNLGQPDGYT
TRBV30	-	AWGTQGLTEAF
TRBV12-5	-	ASGFAEPQH
TRBV7-3	few	ASSLGQNTEAF
TRBV6-5	-	ASSYSNGGNQPQH
TRBV11-3	-	ASSSTHAGTGGFVGETQY
TRBV6-5	-	ASTQTAYTDTQY
TRBV28	-	ATRDSNSPLH
TRBV6-2/TRBV6-3	-	ASSLEGNTEAF
TRBV7-2	few	ASSLVSGGASQPQH
TRBV14	-	ASSFNRLGRGSPNEKLF
TRBV5-1	few	ASSPSTGSSGNTIY
TRBV5-1	-	ASSQVAGLQETQY
TRBV4-3	few	ASSQAAGTLSTDTQY
TRBV28	-	ASTKPGHNYGYT
TRBV10-2	-	ASRGQLRRETQY
TRBV6-5	-	ASSYEAGTGSDGYT
TRBV2	-	ASYWHPGGDTQY
TRBV2	few	ASSEEAVNQPQH
TRBV9	-	ASSAYHRGQYGNTIY
TRBV5-5	-	ASSLGKRLEQF
TRBV5-1	-	ASSLEGGRGETQY
TRBV7-3	-	ASSTNGLAQETQY
TRBV7-3	-	ASSLGRGPQETQY
TRBV4-2	-	ASSQDGDSLNEKLF
TRBV5-1	-	ASSSGAGVAIQY
TRBV5-1	-	ASSSRTGNEKLF
TRBV3-1/TRBV3-2	-	ASSLSGGAFYEQF
TRBV11-2	-	ASSFRLDNEQY
TRBV19	few	ASRSGGGTEAF
TRBV6-2/TRBV6-3	-	ASSKTRVQETQY